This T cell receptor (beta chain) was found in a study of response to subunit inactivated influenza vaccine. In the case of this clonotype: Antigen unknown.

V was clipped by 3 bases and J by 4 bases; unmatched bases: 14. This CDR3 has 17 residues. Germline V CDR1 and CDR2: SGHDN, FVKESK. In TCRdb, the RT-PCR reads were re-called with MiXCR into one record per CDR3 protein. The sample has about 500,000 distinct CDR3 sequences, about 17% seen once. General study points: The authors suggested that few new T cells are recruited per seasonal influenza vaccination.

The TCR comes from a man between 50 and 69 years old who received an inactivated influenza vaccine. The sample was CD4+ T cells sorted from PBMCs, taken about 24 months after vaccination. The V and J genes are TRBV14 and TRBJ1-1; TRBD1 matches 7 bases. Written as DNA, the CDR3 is TGTGCCAGCAGCCACACAGAAGGGGGGTACAGGGGCACTGAAGCTTTCTTT. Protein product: CASSHTEGGYRGTEAFF.